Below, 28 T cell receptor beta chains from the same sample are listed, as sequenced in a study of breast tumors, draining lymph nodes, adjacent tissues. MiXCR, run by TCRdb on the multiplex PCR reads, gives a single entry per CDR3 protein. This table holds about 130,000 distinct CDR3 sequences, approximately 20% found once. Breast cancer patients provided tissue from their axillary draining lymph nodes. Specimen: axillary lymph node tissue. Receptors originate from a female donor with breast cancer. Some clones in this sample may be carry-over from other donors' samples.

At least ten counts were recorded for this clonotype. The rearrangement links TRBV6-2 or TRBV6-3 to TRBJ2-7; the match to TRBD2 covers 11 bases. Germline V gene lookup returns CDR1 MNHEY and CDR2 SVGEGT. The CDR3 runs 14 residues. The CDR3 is CATLAGGPAYEQYF. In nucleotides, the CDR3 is TGTGCTACCTTAGCGGGAGGGCCGGCGTACGAGCAGTACTTC.

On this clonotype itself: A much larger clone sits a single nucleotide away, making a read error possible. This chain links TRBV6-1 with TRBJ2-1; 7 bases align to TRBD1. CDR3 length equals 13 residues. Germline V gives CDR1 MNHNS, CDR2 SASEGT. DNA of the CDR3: TGTGCCAGCACGGGGACAGCTATTAATGAGCAGTCCTTC. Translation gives CASTGTAINEQSF.

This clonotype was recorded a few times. Here the CDR3 reads CASSYKDSNQPQHF. In DNA form, the CDR3 reads TGTGCCAGCAGTTATAAGGATAGCAATCAGCCCCAGCATTTT. The V call is TRBV6-2 or TRBV6-3, the J call TRBJ1-5, with D unresolved. Looked up from germline, CDR1 is MNHEY and CDR2 is SVGEGT. The V end lost 3 bases, the J end lost 0 bases, and 6 bases lay between the germline ends. The CDR3 loop spans 14 amino acids.

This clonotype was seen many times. This CDR3 is CASSPPGVAGGRETQYF. CDR3 in DNA: TGCGCCAGCAGCCCCCCAGGGGTAGCGGGAGGGCGAGAGACCCAGTACTTC. The rearrangement uses TRBV10-2 and TRBJ2-5; TRBD2 matches 11 bases. This CDR3 spans 17 amino acids. V was pared by 6 bases and J by 4 bases, with 13 bases of the junction left unmatched. CDR1 and CDR2 (germline): WSHSY, SAAADI.

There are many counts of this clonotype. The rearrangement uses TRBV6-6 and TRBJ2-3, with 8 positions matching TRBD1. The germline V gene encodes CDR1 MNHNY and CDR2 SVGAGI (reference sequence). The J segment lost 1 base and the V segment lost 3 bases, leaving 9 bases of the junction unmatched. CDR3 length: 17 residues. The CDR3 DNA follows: TGTGCCAGCAGTTATGCTCCAGGGGGCGCTGGCACAGATACGCAGTATTTT. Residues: CASSYAPGGAGTDTQYF.

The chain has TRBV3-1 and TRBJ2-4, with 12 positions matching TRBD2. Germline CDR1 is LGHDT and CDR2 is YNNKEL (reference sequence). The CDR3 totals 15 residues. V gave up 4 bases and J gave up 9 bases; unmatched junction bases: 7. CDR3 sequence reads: CASSRLTSGSGIQYF. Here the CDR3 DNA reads TGTGCCAGCAGCCGATTGACTAGCGGGAGCGGCATTCAGTACTTC.

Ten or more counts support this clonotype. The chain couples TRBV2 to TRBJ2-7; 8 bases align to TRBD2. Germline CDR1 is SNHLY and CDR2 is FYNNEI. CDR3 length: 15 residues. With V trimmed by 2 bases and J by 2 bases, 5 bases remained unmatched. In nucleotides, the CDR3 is TGTGCCAGCAGTGAAAGGGCGGGAGGTCCCTACGAGCAGTACTTC. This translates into CASSERAGGPYEQYF.

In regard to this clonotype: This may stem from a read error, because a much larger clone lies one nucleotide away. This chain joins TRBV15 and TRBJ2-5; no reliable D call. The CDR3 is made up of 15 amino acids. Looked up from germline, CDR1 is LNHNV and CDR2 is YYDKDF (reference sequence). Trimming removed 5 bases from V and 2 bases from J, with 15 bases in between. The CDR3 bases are TGTGCCACCAGCGGAGCTGGAACAGAGCAAGAGACCCAGTACTTC. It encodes CATSGAGTEQETQYF.

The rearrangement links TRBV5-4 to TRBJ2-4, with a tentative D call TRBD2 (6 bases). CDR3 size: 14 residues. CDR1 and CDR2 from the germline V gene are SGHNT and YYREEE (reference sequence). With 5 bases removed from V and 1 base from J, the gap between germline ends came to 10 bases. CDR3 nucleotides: TGTGCCAGCAGTGGCGGGGCTGCCAAAAACATTCAGTACTTC. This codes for CASSGGAAKNIQYF. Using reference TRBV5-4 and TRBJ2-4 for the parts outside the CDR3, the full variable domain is ETGVTQSPTHLIKTRGQQVTLRCSSQSGHNTVSWYQQALGQGPQFIFQYYREEENGRGNFPPRFSGLQFPNYSSELNVNALELDDSALYLCASSGGAAKNIQYFGAGTRLSVL.

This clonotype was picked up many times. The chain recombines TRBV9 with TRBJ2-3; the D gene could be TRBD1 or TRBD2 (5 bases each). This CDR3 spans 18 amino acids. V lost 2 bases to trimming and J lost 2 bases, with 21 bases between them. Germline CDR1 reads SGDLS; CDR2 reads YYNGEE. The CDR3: CASSVGAGTKPSTDTQYF. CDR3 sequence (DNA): TGTGCCAGCAGCGTTGGTGCCGGGACCAAACCATCCACAGATACGCAGTATTTT.

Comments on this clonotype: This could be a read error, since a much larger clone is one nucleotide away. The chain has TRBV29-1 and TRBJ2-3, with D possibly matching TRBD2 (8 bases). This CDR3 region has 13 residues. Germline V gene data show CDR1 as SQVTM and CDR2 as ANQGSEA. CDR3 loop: CSVERSGTDTRYF. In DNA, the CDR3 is TGCAGCGTTGAACGTAGCGGGACAGATACGCGGTATTTT.

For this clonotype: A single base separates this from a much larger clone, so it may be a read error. This CDR3 is CASSETSGRSTGGLFF. In nucleotides, the CDR3 is TGTGCCAGCAGTGAGACTAGCGGGAGAAGTACCGGGGGGCTGTTTTTT. The chain uses TRBV6-6 and TRBJ2-2; TRBD2 matches 12 bases. This CDR3 has 16 residues. Germline V gene data show CDR1 as MNHNY and CDR2 as SVGAGI (reference sequence).

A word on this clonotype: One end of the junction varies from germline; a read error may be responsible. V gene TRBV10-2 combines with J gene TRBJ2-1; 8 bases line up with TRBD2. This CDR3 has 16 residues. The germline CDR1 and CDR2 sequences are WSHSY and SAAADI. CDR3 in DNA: TGCGCCAGCACCACGGGGGGGGGCCTCTCCTGCAATGAGCAGCTCTTC. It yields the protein CASTTGGGLSCNEQLF.

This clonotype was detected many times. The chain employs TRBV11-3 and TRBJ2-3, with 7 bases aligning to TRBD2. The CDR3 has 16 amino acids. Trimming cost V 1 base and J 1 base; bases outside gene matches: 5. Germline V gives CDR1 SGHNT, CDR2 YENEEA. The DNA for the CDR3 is TGTGCCAGCAGCTTAGGGGGCGGGAGCGGCACAGATACGCAGTATTTT. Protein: CASSLGGGSGTDTQYF.

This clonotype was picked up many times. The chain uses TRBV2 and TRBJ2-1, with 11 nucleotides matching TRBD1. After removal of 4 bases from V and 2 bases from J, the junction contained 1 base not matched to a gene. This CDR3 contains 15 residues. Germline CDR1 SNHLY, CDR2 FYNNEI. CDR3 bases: TGTGCCAGCAGTGTGGGACAGGGGGCCTACAATGAGCAGTTCTTC. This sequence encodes CASSVGQGAYNEQFF.

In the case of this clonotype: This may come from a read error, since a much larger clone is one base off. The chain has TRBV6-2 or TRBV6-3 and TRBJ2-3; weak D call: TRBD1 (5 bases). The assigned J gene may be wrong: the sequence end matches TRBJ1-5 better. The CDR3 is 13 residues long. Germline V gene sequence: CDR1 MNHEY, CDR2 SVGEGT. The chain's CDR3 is CASSYSQTDTQHF. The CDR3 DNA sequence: TGTGCCAGCAGTTACTCCCAGACAGATACGCAGCATTTT.

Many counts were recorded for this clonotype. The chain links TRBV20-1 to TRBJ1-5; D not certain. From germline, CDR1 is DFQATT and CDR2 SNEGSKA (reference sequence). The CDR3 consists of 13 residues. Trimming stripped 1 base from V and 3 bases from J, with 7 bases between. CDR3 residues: CSARGQINQPQHF. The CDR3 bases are TGCAGTGCTAGAGGTCAGATCAATCAGCCCCAGCATTTT.

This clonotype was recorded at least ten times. The CDR3 sequence is CSARQGATQYF. CDR3 coding DNA: TGCAGTGCACGACAGGGCGCGACCCAGTACTTC. The V call is TRBV20-1, the J call TRBJ2-5; TRBD1 matches at 7 bases. The CDR3 has 11 residues. Germline-derived CDR1 and CDR2 are DFQATT and SNEGSKA (reference sequence). V shed 6 bases, J shed 7 bases, and the junction held 5 bases outside the gene matches.

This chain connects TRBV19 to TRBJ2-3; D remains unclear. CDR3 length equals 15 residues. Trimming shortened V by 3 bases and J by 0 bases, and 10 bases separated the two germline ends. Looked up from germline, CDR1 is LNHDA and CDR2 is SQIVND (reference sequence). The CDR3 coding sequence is TGTGCCAGTAGTATTCCCCGGGCGAGCACAGATACGCAGTATTTT. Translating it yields CASSIPRASTDTQYF.

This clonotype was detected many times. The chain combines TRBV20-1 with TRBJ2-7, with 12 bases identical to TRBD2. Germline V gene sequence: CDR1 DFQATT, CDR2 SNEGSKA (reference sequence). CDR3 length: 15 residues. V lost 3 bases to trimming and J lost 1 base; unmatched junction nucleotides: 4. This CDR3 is CSARTSGSFSYEQYF. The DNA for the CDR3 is TGCAGTGCTAGGACTAGCGGGAGTTTTTCCTACGAGCAGTACTTC.

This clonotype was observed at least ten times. CDR3 sequence (DNA): TGCAGCGTTGCCCACGGGGGTGCTGGAAACACCATATATTTT. Translation: CSVAHGGAGNTIYF. The chain links TRBV29-1 to TRBJ1-3; D perhaps matches TRBD1 (5 bases). The germline V and J ends were trimmed by 4 bases and 2 bases, with 12 bases remaining between them. Germline lookup yields CDR1 SQVTM and CDR2 ANQGSEA. This CDR3 is built from 14 residues.

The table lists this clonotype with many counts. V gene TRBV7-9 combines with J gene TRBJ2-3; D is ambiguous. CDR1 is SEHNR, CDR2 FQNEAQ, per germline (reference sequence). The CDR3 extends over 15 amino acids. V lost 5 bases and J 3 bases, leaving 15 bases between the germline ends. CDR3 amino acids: CASSPRILRTDTQYF. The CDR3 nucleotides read TGTGCCAGCAGCCCCAGAATACTCAGGACAGATACGCAGTATTTT.

DNA for the CDR3: TGTGCCAGCAGCGTAACTGCGGGGGATACGCAGTATTTT. Amino acid sequence: CASSVTAGDTQYF. V usage is TRBV9 and J usage is TRBJ2-3; a possible D gene is TRBD2 (6 bases). Trimming stripped 1 base from V and 6 bases from J, with 9 bases between. The CDR3 extends over 13 amino acids. Germline-derived CDR1 and CDR2 are SGDLS and YYNGEE.

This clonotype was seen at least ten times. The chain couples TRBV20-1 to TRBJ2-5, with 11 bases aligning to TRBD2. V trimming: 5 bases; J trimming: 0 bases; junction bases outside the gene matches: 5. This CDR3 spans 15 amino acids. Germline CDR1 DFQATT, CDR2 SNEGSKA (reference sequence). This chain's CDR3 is CSAPGLAGYQETQYF. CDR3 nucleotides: TGCAGTGCTCCTGGACTAGCGGGTTACCAAGAGACCCAGTACTTC.

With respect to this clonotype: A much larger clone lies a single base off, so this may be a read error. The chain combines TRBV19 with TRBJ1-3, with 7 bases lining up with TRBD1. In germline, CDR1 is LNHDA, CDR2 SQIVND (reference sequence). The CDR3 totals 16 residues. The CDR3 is CASSAAGRGRGSTIYF. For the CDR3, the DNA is TGTGCCAGTAGTGCAGCAGGAAGGGGGCGCGGAAGCACCATATATTTT. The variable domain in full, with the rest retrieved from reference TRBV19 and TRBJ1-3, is DGGITQSPKYLFRKEGQNVTLSCEQNLNHDAMYWYRQDPGQGLRLIYYSQIVNDFQKGDIAEGYSVSREKKESFPLTVTSAQKNPTAFYLCASSAAGRGRGSTIYFGEGSWLTVV.

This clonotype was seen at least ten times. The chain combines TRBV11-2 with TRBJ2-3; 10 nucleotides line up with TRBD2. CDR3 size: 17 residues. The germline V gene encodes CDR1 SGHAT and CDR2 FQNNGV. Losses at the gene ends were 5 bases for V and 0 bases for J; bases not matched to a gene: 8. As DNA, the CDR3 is TGTGCCAGCAGCGCCCAACTAGCGGGGCTTAGCACAGATACGCAGTATTTT. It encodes CASSAQLAGLSTDTQYF.

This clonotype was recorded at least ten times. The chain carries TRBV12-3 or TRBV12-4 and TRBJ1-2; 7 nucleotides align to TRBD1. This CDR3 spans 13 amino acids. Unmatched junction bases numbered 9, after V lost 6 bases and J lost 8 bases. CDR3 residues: CASSTQQGLGYTF. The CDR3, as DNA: TGTGCCAGCAGCACCCAACAGGGGTTAGGCTACACCTTC.

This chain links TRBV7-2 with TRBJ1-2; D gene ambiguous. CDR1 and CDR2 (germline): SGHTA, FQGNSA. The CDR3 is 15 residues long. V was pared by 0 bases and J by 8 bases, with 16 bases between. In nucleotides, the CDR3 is TGTGCCAGCAGCTTAGCGCTGTCAGACTTCTACGGCTACACCTTC. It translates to CASSLALSDFYGYTF.